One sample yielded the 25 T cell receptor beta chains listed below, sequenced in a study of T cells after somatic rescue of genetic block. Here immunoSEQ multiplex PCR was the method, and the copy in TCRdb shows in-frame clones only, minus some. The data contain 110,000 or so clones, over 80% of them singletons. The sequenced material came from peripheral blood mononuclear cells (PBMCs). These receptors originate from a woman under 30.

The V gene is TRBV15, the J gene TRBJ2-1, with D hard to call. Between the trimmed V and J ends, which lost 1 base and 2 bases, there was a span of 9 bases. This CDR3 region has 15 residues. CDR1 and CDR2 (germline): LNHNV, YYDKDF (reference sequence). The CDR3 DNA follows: TGTGCCACCAGCAGAGCCGGTACCACCTACAATGAGCAGTTCTTC. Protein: CATSRAGTTYNEQFF.

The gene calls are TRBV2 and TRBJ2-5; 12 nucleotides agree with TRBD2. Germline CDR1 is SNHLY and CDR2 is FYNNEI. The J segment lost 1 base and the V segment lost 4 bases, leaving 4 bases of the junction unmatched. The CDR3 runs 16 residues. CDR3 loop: CASSVWGLAGQETQYF. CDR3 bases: TGTGCCAGCAGTGTGTGGGGACTAGCGGGCCAAGAGACCCAGTACTTC.

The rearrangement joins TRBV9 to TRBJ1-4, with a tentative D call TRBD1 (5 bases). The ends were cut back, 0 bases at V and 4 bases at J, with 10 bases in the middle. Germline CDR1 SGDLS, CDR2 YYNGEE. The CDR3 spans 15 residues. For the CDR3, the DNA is TGTGCCAGCAGCGTAGGAGACAGAGATAATGAAAAACTGTTTTTT. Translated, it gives CASSVGDRDNEKLFF.

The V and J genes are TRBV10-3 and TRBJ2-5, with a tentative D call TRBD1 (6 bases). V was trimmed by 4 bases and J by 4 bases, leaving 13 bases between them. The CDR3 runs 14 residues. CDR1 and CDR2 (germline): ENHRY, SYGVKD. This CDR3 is CAISVNRVGETQYF. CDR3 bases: TGTGCCATCAGTGTGAACAGGGTAGGAGAGACCCAGTACTTC.

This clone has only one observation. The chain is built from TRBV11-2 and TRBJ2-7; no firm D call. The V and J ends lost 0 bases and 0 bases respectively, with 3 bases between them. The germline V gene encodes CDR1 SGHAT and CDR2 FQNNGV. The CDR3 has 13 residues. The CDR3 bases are TGTGCCAGCAGCTTAGACGTCTCCTACGAGCAGTACTTC. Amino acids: CASSLDVSYEQYF.

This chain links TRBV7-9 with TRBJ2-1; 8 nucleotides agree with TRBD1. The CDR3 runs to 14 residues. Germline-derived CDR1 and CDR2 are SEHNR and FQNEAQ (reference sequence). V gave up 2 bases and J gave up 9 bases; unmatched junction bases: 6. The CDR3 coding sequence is TGTGCCAGCAGCTTAAGGTCAGGGGGCGGTGAGCAGTTCTTC. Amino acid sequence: CASSLRSGGGEQFF.

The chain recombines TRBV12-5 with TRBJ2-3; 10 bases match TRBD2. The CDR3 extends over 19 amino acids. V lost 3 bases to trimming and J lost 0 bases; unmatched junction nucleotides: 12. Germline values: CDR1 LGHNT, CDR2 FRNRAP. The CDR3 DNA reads TGTGCTAGTGGTTTCCATCTAGCGGGGGCCACCTCTAGCACAGATACGCAGTATTTT. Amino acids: CASGFHLAGATSSTDTQYF. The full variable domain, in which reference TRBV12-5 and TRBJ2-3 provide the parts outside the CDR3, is DARVTQTPRHKVTEMGQEVTMRCQPILGHNTVFWYRQTMMQGLELLAYFRNRAPLDDSGMPKDRFSAEMPDATLATLKIQPSEPRDSAVYFCASGFHLAGATSSTDTQYFGPGTRLTVL.

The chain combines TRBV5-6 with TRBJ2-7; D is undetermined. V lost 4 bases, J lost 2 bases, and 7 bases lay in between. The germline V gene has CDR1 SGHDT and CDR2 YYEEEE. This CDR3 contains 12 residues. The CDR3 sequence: CASSTRTYEQYF. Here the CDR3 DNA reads TGTGCCAGCAGCACCCGGACCTACGAGCAGTACTTC.

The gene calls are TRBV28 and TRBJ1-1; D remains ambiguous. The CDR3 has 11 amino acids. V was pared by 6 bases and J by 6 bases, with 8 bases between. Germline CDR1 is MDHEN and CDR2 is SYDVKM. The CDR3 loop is CASRTFAEAFF. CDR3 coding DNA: TGTGCCAGCAGAACCTTCGCTGAAGCTTTCTTT.

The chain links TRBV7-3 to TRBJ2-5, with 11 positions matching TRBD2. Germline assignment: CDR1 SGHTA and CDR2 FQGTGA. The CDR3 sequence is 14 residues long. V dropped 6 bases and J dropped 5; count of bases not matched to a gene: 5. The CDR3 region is CASSLTSGEETQYF. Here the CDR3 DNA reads TGTGCCAGCAGTTTGACTAGCGGGGAGGAGACCCAGTACTTC. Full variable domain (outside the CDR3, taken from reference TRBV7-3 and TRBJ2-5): GAGVSQTPSNKVTEKGKYVELRCDPISGHTALYWYRQSLGQGPEFLIYFQGTGAADDSGLPNDRFFAVRPEGSVSTLKIQRTERGDSAVYLCASSLTSGEETQYFGPGTRLLVL.

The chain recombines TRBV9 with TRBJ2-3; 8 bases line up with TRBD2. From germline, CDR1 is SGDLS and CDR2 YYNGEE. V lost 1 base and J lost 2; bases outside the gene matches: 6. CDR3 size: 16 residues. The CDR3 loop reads CASSVNPSGLTDTQYF. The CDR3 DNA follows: TGTGCCAGCAGCGTAAACCCTAGCGGGCTCACAGATACGCAGTATTTT.

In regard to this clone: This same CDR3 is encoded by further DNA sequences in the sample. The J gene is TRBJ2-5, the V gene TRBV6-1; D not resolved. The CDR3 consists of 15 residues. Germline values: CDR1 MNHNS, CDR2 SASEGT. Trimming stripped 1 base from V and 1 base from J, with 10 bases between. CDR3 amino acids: CASSEEGRIQETQYF. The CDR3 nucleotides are TGTGCCAGCAGTGAAGAGGGCAGAATCCAAGAGACCCAGTACTTC.

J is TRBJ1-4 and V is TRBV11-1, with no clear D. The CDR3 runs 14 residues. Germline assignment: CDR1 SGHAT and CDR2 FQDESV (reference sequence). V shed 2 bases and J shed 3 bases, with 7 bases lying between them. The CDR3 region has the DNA TGTGCCAGCAGCTTAATGGGATCTAATGAAAAACTGTTTTTT. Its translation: CASSLMGSNEKLFF.

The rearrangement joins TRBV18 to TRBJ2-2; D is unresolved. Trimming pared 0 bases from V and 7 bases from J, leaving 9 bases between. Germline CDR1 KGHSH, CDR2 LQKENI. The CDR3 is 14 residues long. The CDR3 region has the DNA TGTGCCAGCTCACCACCCCCTGATGTCGGGGAGCTGTTTTTT. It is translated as CASSPPPDVGELFF. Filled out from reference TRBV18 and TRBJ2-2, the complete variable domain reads NAGVMQNPRHLVRRRGQEARLRCSPMKGHSHVYWYRQLPEEGLKFMVYLQKENIIDESGMPKERFSAEFPKEGPSILRIQQVVRGDSAAYFCASSPPPDVGELFFGEGSRLTVL.

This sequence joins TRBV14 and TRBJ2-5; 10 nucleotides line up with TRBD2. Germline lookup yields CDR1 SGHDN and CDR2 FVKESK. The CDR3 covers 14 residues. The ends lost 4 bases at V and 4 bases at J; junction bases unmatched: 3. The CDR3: CASSLRTSGETQYF. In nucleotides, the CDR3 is TGTGCCAGCAGCCTCCGGACTAGCGGAGAGACCCAGTACTTC.

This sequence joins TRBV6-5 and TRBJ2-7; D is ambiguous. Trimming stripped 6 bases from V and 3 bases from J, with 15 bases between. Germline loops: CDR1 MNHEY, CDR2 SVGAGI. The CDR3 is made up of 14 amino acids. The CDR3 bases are TGTGCCAGCAGCCCCTACAGAACTAACTACGAGCAGTACTTC. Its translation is CASSPYRTNYEQYF.

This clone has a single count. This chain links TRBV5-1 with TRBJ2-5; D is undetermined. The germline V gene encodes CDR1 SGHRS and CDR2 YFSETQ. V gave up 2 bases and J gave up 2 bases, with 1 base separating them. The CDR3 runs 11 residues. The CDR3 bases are TGCGCCAGCAGCTTACAAGAGACCCAGTACTTC. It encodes CASSLQETQYF.

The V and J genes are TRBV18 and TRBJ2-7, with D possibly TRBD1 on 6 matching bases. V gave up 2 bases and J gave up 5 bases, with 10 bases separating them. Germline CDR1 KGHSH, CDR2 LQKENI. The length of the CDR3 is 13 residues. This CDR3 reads CASSPSRGDEQYF. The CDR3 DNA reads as TGTGCCAGCTCACCAAGCAGGGGTGACGAGCAGTACTTC.

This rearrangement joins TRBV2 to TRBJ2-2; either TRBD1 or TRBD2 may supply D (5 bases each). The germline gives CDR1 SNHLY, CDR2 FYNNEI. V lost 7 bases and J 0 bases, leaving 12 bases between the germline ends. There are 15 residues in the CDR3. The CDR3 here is CASTRDPANTGELFF. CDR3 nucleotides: TGTGCCAGCACCAGGGACCCCGCGAACACCGGGGAGCTGTTTTTT.

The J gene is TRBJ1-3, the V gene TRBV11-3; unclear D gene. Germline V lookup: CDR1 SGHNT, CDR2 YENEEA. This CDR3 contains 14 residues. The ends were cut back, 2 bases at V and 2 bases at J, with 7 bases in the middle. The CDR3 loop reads CASSLRGPGNTIYF. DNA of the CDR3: TGTGCCAGCAGCTTACGGGGTCCTGGAAACACCATATATTTT.

CDR3 DNA sequence: TGTGCCATCAGTAGGGTAAGGGAGCCAGACACTGAAGCTTTCTTT. Translating gives CAISRVREPDTEAFF. The V gene is TRBV10-3, the J gene TRBJ1-1; D gene unclear. Trimming cost V 5 bases and J 3 bases, with 16 bases left between them. The CDR3 spans 15 residues. Germline V gene lookup returns CDR1 ENHRY and CDR2 SYGVKD.

CDR3 nucleotide sequence: TGTGCCATCAGTGAATTGGACCCGAATTCCTACGAGCAGTACTTC. It codes for CAISELDPNSYEQYF. This rearrangement joins TRBV10-3 to TRBJ2-7; D uncertain. From germline, CDR1 is ENHRY and CDR2 SYGVKD. The CDR3 contains 15 residues. Trimming cost V 3 bases and J 1 base, with 13 bases left between them.

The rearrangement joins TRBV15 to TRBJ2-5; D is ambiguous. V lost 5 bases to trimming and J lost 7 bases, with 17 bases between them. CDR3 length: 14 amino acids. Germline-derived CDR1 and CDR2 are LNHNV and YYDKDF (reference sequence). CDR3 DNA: TGTGCCACCAGCCTGGACGCGAGTGTAGGGACCCAGTACTTC. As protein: CATSLDASVGTQYF.

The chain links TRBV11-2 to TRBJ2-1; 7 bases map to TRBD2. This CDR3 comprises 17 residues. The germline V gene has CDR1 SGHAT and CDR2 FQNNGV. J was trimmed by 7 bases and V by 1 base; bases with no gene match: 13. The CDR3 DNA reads TGTGCCAGCAGCTTAGTGGGAGGGGTAGGGGCTCGGAATGAGCAGTTCTTC. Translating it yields CASSLVGGVGARNEQFF.

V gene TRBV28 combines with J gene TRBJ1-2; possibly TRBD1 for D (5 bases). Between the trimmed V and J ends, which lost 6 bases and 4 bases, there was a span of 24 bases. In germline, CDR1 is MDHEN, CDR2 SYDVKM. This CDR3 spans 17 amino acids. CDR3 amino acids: CASSPYLGGAEFYGYTF. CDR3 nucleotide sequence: TGTGCCAGCAGCCCCTACCTAGGTGGGGCAGAATTCTATGGCTACACCTTC.